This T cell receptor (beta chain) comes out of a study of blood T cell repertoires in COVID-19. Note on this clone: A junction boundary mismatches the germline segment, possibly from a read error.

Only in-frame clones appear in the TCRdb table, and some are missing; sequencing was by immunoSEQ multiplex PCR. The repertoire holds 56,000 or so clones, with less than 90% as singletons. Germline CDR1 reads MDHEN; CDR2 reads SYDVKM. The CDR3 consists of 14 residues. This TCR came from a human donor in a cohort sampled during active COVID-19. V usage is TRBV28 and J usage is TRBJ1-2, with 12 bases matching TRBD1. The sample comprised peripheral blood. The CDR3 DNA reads TGTGCCAGCAGTCCCCAGGGGACAGGGGGCTCGTTGCCCTTC. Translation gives CASSPQGTGGSLPF.